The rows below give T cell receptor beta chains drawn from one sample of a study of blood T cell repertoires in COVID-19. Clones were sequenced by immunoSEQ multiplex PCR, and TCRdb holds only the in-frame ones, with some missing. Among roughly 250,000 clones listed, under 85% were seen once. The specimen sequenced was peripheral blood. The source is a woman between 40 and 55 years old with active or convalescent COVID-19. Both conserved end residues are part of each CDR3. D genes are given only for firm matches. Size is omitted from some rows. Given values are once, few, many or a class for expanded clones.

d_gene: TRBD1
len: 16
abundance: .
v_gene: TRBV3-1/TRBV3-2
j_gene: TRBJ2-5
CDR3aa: CASSQIRTGGGETQYF
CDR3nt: TGTGCCAGCAGCCAGATTCGGACAGGGGGAGGGGAGACCCAGTACTTC

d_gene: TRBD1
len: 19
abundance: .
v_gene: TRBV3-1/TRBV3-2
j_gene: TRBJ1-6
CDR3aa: CASSQTWTGGRSYNSPLHF
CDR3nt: TGTGCCAGCAGCCAAACCTGGACAGGGGGAAGGTCCTATAATTCACCCCTCCACTTT

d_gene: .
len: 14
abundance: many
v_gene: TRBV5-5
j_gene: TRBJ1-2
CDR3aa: CASSLMSRLYGYTF
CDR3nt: TGTGCCAGCAGCTTGATGTCCAGACTCTATGGCTACACCTTC

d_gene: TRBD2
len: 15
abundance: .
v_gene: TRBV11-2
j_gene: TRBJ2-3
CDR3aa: CASSLETSLTDTQYF
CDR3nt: TGTGCCAGCAGCCTTGAGACTAGCCTTACAGATACGCAGTATTTT

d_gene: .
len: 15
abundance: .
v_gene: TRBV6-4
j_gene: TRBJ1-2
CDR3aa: CASSGGTDLNGGYTF
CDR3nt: TGTGCCAGCAGTGGCGGGACCGACCTTAATGGAGGCTACACCTTC

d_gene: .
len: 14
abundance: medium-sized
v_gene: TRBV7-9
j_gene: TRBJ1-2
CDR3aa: CASSLTFGSDGYTF
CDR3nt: TGTGCCAGCAGCTTAACGTTCGGGTCAGATGGCTACACCTTC

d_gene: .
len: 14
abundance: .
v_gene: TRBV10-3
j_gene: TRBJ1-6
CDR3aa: CAIAETGGGSPLHF
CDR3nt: TGTGCCATCGCTGAGACCGGGGGTGGCTCACCCCTCCACTTT

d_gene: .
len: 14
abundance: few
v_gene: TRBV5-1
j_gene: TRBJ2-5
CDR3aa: CASSLGAATETQYF
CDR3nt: TGCGCCAGCAGCTTGGGAGCGGCAACAGAGACCCAGTACTTC

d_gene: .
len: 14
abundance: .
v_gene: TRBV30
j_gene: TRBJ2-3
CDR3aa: CAWLKSGRGDTQYF
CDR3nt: TGTGCCTGGCTCAAGAGCGGCAGGGGAGATACGCAGTATTTT

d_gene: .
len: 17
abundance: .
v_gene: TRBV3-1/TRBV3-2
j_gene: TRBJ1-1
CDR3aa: CASSQVGPQGWPTEAFF
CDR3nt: TGTGCCAGCAGCCAAGTAGGCCCCCAGGGTTGGCCCACTGAAGCTTTCTTT

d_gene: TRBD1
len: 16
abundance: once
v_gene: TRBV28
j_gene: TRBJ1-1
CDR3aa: CASPPGQGNGDTEAFF
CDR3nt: TGTGCCAGCCCTCCGGGACAGGGGAATGGGGACACTGAAGCTTTCTTT

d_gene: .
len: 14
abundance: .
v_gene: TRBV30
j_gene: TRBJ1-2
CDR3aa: CAWSKGLEIYGYTF
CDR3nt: TGTGCCTGGAGTAAGGGGCTAGAAATCTATGGCTACACCTTC

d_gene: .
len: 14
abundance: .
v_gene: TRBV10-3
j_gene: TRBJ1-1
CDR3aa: CAIKVQEVGTEAFF
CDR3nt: TGTGCCATCAAGGTCCAGGAGGTTGGCACTGAAGCTTTCTTT

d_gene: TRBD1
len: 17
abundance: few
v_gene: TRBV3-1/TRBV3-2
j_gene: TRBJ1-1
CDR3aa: CASSQDGRVTGGTEAFF
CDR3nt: TGTGCCAGCAGCCAAGACGGTCGGGTTACAGGGGGCACTGAAGCTTTCTTT

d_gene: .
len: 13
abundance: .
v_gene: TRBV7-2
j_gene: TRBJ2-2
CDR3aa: CASSLDYTGELFF
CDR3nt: TGTGCCAGCAGCTTAGACTACACCGGGGAGCTGTTTTTT

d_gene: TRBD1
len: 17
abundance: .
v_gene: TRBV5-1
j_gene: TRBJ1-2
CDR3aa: CASSTGQGVTLNYGYTF
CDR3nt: TGCGCCAGCAGCACAGGACAGGGAGTAACTCTTAACTATGGCTACACCTTC

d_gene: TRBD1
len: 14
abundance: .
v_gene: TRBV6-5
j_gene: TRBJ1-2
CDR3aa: CASSQGGQGSGYTF
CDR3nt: TGTGCCAGCAGCCAAGGGGGACAGGGGTCTGGCTACACCTTC

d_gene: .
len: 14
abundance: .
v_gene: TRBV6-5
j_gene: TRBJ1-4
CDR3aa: CAILLQGANEKLFF
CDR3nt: TGTGCCATCCTATTACAGGGAGCTAATGAAAAACTGTTTTTT

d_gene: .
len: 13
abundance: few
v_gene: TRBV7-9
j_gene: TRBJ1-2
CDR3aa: CASSLGQNYGYTF
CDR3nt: TGTGCCAGCAGCTTAGGACAGAACTATGGCTACACCTTC

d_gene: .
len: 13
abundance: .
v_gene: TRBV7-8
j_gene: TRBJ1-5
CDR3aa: CASSLEREQPQHF
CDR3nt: TGTGCCAGCAGCTTAGAGAGGGAACAGCCCCAGCATTTT